Included here is one T cell receptor beta chain sequence, with context. Its antigen is unidentified. Produced via immunoSEQ multiplex PCR; TCRdb's table is partial and in-frame only. The repertoire holds tens of thousands of clones, roughly 80% seen once, with around 1.3% in the top ten. Germline V gene lookup returns CDR1 SGHDT and CDR2 YYEEEE. V dropped 3 bases and J dropped 1 base, with 11 bases sitting between them. The CDR3 consists of 14 residues. This record belongs to a study of T cells in localized non-small cell lung cancer. Study-wide findings and caveats: Of the top 100 tumor clones, median approximately 60 were in adjacent lung, some 30 among its top 100. In uninvolved adjacent lung, T cell clonality reached its highest value, exceeding tumor. Since sequencing was restricted to only one region of the tumor, intratumor heterogeneity remains a possibility.

The rearrangement links TRBV5-6 to TRBJ2-7, with D possibly being TRBD2 (6 bases). Specimen: peripheral blood, collected before any cancer treatment. The sequence was collected from a female donor aged 60 or older with stage I lung adenocarcinoma. The CDR3 reads CASSSPGESYEQYF. CDR3 in DNA: TGTGCCAGCAGCTCACCGGGAGAGTCCTACGAGCAGTACTTC.